This T cell receptor (beta chain) was recorded in a study of blood T cell repertoires in COVID-19. For the study at large: Both acute and convalescent COVID-19 samples were obtained from the United States, Italy and Spain. The analysed material was cDNA or gDNA that came from T cells, B-cell-depleted T cells, or PBMCs.

Source study methods: Estimates of nucleated cell counts were drawn from the amplification of reference gene primers. Method: immunoSEQ multiplex PCR; TCRdb's copy keeps in-frame clones and lacks some. That table supplies the V and J calls and clone size; D and trimming were determined from the DNA. The table lists under 300,000 clones, just under 85% of them singletons. V lost 1 base to trimming and J lost 6 bases, with 6 bases between them. CDR1 is SQVTM, CDR2 ANQGSEA, per germline. CDR3 length: 11 residues. This clone is a singleton in its sample. Source material: peripheral blood. This TCR came from an older woman with active or convalescent COVID-19. The rearrangement joins TRBV29-1 to TRBJ1-1; D is unclear. The CDR3 nucleotides are TGCAGCGTTGAAGGGGAGTCTGAAGCTTTCTTT. Protein: CSVEGESEAFF.